The T cell receptor beta chain under discussion was sequenced for a study of beta chain features in type 1 diabetes. Study in general: Patients shared similar age, gender and cell yields with healthy donors. Findings and caveats of the study: Whether HLA type influences TCRB rearrangement remained unresolved here.

What was sequenced were expressed TCRB transcripts, since all of the isolated RNA had been reverse transcribed. Assay used: immunoSEQ multiplex PCR; TCRdb lists only in-frame clones, some missing. The table records under 300,000 clones, about 25% of them present only once. As regards this clone: Its antigen is not identified.

Sequenced: central memory CD4+ T cells from blood. The sequence was obtained from a man under 40 in good health.

This chain's CDR3 is CASSQGGRGAFF. CDR3 in DNA: TGCGCCAGCAGCCAAGGAGGCCGAGGCGCTTTCTTT. The J gene is TRBJ1-1, the V gene TRBV4-1; D is ambiguous. The CDR3 contains 12 residues. With 1 base removed from V and 11 bases from J, the gap between germline ends came to 11 bases. Looked up from germline, CDR1 is MGHRA and CDR2 is YSYEKL.